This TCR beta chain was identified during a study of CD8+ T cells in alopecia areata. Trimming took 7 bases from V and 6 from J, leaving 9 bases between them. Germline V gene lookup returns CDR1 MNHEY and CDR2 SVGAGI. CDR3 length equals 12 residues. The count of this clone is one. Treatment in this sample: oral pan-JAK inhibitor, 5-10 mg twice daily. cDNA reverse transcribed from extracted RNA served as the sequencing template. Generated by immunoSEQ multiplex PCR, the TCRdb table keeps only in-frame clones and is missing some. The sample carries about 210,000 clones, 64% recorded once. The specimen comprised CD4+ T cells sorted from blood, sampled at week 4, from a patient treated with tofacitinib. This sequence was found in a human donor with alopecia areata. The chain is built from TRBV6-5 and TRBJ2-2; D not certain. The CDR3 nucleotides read TGTGCCAGCACTAAATTTTCCGGGGAGCTGTTTTTT. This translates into CASTKFSGELFF.